This T cell receptor (beta chain) was profiled in a study of beta chain features in type 1 diabetes. Purity of each sorted population was above 95%. Every isolated RNA sample was fully reverse transcribed, so sequencing captured expressed TCRB transcripts. Clones were sequenced by immunoSEQ multiplex PCR, and TCRdb holds only the in-frame ones, with some missing. This table holds tens of thousands of clones, around 68% found once. The CDR3 has 13 amino acids. Trimming cost V 6 bases and J 14 bases; bases outside gene matches: 10. Germline CDR1 and CDR2: MDHEN and SYDVKM. General study results and limits: VDJ junctions from type 1 diabetes patients carried fewer insertions and larger deletions. Among all four CD4+ subsets, Type 1 diabetes patients had TCRB CDR3s that were moderately but significantly shorter. High-TCR-expressing cells could be over-represented by cDNA sequencing. Whether HLA type influences TCRB rearrangement remained unresolved here.

As regards this clone: Its target is unknown.

The rearrangement uses TRBV28 and TRBJ2-1; 10 nucleotides match TRBD2. The TCR was taken from a middle-aged woman with type 1 diabetes. Material for sequencing was stem cell memory CD4+ T cells from blood. The CDR3 nucleotides read TGTGCCAGCAGCCTCCATAGCGGGGGGCCTGAGTTCTTC. Amino acids: CASSLHSGGPEFF.